The next 9 T cell receptor beta chains were all read from a single sample in a study of cytomegalovirus exposure and HLA in healthy donors. It was with 60 Vbeta and 13 Jbeta primers that the PCR ran. Produced via immunoSEQ multiplex PCR; TCRdb's table is partial and in-frame only. This sample's table has 45,000 to 50,000 clones. Sequencing was done on a sample of PBMCs. The source is a male donor in good health and CMV-seronegative.

The V and J genes are TRBV27 and TRBJ2-7; 8 bases map to TRBD1. This CDR3 is 20 amino acids long. After removal of 2 bases from V and 0 bases from J, the junction contained 18 bases not matched to a gene. The germline V gene encodes CDR1 MNHEY and CDR2 SMNVEV (reference sequence). CDR3 amino acids: CASSLKAPPGQGKYSYEQYF. Here the CDR3 DNA reads TGTGCCAGCAGTTTAAAGGCCCCCCCAGGACAGGGCAAATACTCCTACGAGCAGTACTTC.

The rearrangement links TRBV6-5 to TRBJ2-7, with 10 bases that match TRBD2. With 5 bases clipped from V and 4 bases from J, the junction kept 5 bases outside the gene matches. The V gene's germline CDR1 is MNHEY and CDR2 SVGAGI. This CDR3 has 14 amino acids. CDR3 bases: TGTGCCAGCAGTAAGCGGGGGGGCCTGTACGAGCAGTACTTC. Amino acids: CASSKRGGLYEQYF.

The J gene is TRBJ2-5, the V gene TRBV5-1, with a weak D call TRBD1 (5 bases). CDR1 and CDR2 (germline): SGHRS, YFSETQ. V lost 0 bases and J lost 5, with 14 bases in between. CDR3 length: 15 residues. The CDR3 DNA reads as TGCGCCAGCAGCTTGGACGGCAGGGCGGACGAGACCCAGTACTTC. This gives the protein CASSLDGRADETQYF.

In DNA form, the CDR3 reads TGCGCCAGCAGCCAAGGAGGACCAGGGAGCAATCAGCCCCAGCATTTT. Amino acid sequence: CASSQGGPGSNQPQHF. The chain couples TRBV4-3 to TRBJ1-5, with D possibly TRBD1 on 5 matching bases. V lost 1 base to trimming and J lost 1 base, with 11 bases between them. Per the germline V gene, CDR1 is LGHNA and CDR2 is YSLEER. This CDR3 spans 16 amino acids.

The V and J genes are TRBV19 and TRBJ1-2; D not certain. The CDR3 has 16 residues. Between the trimmed V and J ends, which lost 0 bases and 0 bases, there was a span of 11 bases. In germline, CDR1 is LNHDA, CDR2 SQIVND (reference sequence). For the CDR3, the DNA is TGTGCCAGTAGTATAGATCCAGGACTAGCTAACTATGGCTACACCTTC. It encodes CASSIDPGLANYGYTF.

The chain links TRBV27 to TRBJ2-7; no clear D. From germline, CDR1 is MNHEY and CDR2 SMNVEV (reference sequence). The CDR3 covers 14 residues. Trimming cost V 5 bases and J 2 bases, with 13 bases left between them. The CDR3 protein is CASSPRDSAYEQYF. CDR3 sequence (DNA): TGTGCCAGCAGTCCCCGAGACTCCGCCTACGAGCAGTACTTC.

The gene calls are TRBV7-2 and TRBJ2-7; D is unresolved. CDR1 and CDR2 from the germline V gene are SGHTA and FQGNSA. This CDR3 has 11 residues. Trimming left V 4 bases short and J 3 bases short, with 4 bases between. This CDR3 reads CASSSFYEQYF. CDR3 sequence (DNA): TGTGCCAGCAGCTCTTTCTACGAGCAGTACTTC. Full variable domain (rest looked up from reference TRBV7-2 and TRBJ2-7): GAGVSQSPSNKVTEKGKDVELRCDPISGHTALYWYRQSLGQGLEFLIYFQGNSAPDKSGLPSDRFSAERTGGSVSTLTIQRTQQEDSAVYLCASSSFYEQYFGPGTRLTVT.

The chain couples TRBV27 to TRBJ2-7; unclear D gene. Germline CDR1 is MNHEY and CDR2 is SMNVEV (reference sequence). The V gene lost 0 bases and the J gene lost 0 bases, with 9 bases spanning the gap. CDR3 length: 15 amino acids. The CDR3 nucleotides are TGTGCCAGCAGTTTATCCTGGCACCCCTCCTACGAGCAGTACTTC. This translates into CASSLSWHPSYEQYF.

This CDR3 reads CASSQGDRDTGELFF. CDR3 in DNA: TGCGCCAGCAGCCAAGGAGACAGGGACACCGGGGAGCTGTTTTTT. The V gene is TRBV4-3, the J gene TRBJ2-2; 7 bases agree with TRBD1. This CDR3 has 15 residues. CDR1 is LGHNA and CDR2 is YSLEER in the germline V gene. With V trimmed by 1 base and J by 3 bases, 2 bases remained unmatched.